These 7 T cell receptor beta chains share one sample of origin, sequenced in a study of blood T cell repertoires in COVID-19. This table comes from immunoSEQ multiplex PCR, and its TCRdb copy is limited to in-frame clones, with some not included. This sample has around 700,000 clones; approximately 90% occur once, and the top ten carry more than 0.25%. Input material: peripheral blood. Receptors were obtained from a woman under 30 with acute or convalescent COVID-19.

The rearrangement uses TRBV4-1 and TRBJ2-6; D not certain. V was clipped by 7 bases and J by 0 bases, with 4 bases between them. From germline, CDR1 is MGHRA and CDR2 YSYEKL. CDR3 length: 13 amino acids. The CDR3 sequence is CASTVSGANVLTF. The CDR3 region has the DNA TGCGCCAGCACTGTCTCTGGGGCCAACGTCCTGACTTTC.

The count of this clone is one. DNA for the CDR3: TGTGCCAGCAGCCTAGTCTCCTTCGACGAGCAGTACTTC. Its protein is CASSLVSFDEQYF. The gene calls are TRBV7-2 and TRBJ2-7; unclear D gene. Trimming removed 5 bases at V and 5 bases at J, with 13 bases between. Germline-derived CDR1 and CDR2 are SGHTA and FQGNSA. The CDR3 sequence is 13 residues long. The complete variable domain, with remaining parts taken from reference TRBV7-2 and TRBJ2-7, reads GAGVSQSPSNKVTEKGKDVELRCDPISGHTALYWYRQSLGQGLEFLIYFQGNSAPDKSGLPSDRFSAERTGGSVSTLTIQRTQQEDSAVYLCASSLVSFDEQYFGPGTRLTVT.

This CDR3 is CASSRSDYRTGELFF. CDR3 in DNA: TGTGCCAGCAGCCGCTCGGACTACCGCACCGGGGAGCTGTTTTTT. The chain joins TRBV3-1 (or the pseudogene TRBV3-2) to TRBJ2-2, with TRBD2 as a possible D gene (6 bases). V lost 4 bases to trimming and J lost 4 bases, with 13 bases between them. The CDR3 extends over 15 amino acids. Looked up from germline, CDR1 is LGHDT and CDR2 is YNNKEL (reference sequence).

This chain joins TRBV7-6 and TRBJ1-6; D not resolved. Germline V CDR1 and CDR2: SGHVS, FNYEAQ. The CDR3 is 16 residues long. The V end lost 5 bases, the J end lost 5 bases, and 16 bases lay between the germline ends. The CDR3 protein is CASSTSPGFNNSPLHF. The CDR3 DNA reads TGTGCCAGCAGCACTAGTCCCGGGTTTAATAATTCACCCCTCCACTTT.

The genes are TRBV28 and TRBJ2-7; 7 bases align to TRBD1. The ends lost 6 bases at V and 3 bases at J; junction bases unmatched: 2. CDR1 is MDHEN and CDR2 is SYDVKM in the germline V gene. The CDR3 is 12 amino acids. The CDR3 here is CASRTGLYEQYF. The CDR3 DNA follows: TGTGCCAGCAGGACAGGGCTCTACGAGCAGTACTTC.

The genes are TRBV12-5 and TRBJ1-2; D is unresolved. The CDR3 has 12 residues. Trimming left V 8 bases short and J 4 bases short, with 11 bases between. The germline V gene has CDR1 LGHNT and CDR2 FRNRAP. In DNA, the CDR3 is TGTGCTAGTCGAGGTCATCCCTATGGCTACACCTTC. It specifies CASRGHPYGYTF.

The chain uses TRBV12-5 and TRBJ2-1, with 7 bases that match TRBD1. The ends lost 9 bases at V and 2 bases at J; junction bases unmatched: 7. Germline loops: CDR1 LGHNT, CDR2 FRNRAP. The CDR3 is 14 amino acids. CDR3 DNA sequence: TGTGCTAGCGGGCCGGGACAGACCTACAATGAGCAGTTCTTC. It codes for CASGPGQTYNEQFF.